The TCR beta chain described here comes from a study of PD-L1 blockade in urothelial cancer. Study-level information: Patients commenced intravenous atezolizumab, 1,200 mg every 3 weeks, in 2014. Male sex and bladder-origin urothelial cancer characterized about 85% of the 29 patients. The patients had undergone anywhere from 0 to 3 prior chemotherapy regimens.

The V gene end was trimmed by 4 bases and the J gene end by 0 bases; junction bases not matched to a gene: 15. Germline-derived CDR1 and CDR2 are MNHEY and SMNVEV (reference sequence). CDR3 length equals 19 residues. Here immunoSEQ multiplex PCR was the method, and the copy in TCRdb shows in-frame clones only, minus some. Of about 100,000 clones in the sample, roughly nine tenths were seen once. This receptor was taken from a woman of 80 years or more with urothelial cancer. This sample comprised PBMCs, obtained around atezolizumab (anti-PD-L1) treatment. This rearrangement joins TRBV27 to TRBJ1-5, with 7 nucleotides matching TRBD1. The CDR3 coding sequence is TGTGCCAGCAGTTCCTCTCCGGGACAGAGAATAGATAGCAATCAGCCCCAGCATTTT. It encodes CASSSSPGQRIDSNQPQHF.